The 23 T cell receptor beta chains below were found in one sample sequenced in a study of blood T cell repertoires in COVID-19. Sequenced by immunoSEQ multiplex PCR; TCRdb stores in-frame clones only, minus some. The sample has 130,000 to 150,000 clones, 80% seen once; the top ten hold about 4%. The sequencing sample was made of peripheral blood. The receptors shown here come from a man in his 70s who had recovered from COVID-19.

CDR3 residues: CSADNRQGGGETQYF. For the CDR3, the DNA is TGCAGCGCCGATAACCGACAGGGGGGTGGAGAGACCCAGTACTTC. V and J are TRBV29-1 and TRBJ2-5; 9 bases line up with TRBD1. CDR1 is SQVTM and CDR2 is ANQGSEA in the germline V gene. Losses at the gene ends were 7 bases for V and 4 bases for J; bases not matched to a gene: 13. This CDR3 region has 15 residues.

The chain links TRBV6-2 or TRBV6-3 to TRBJ2-3; perhaps TRBD2 as D (5 bases). This CDR3 comprises 18 residues. Germline V gene data show CDR1 as MNHEY and CDR2 as SVGEGT. Between the trimmed V and J ends, which lost 0 bases and 0 bases, there was a span of 16 bases. CDR3 residues: CASSYSNYPAESTDTQYF. The CDR3 nucleotides are TGTGCCAGCAGTTACTCCAACTACCCAGCGGAAAGCACAGATACGCAGTATTTT.

The V and J genes are TRBV27 and TRBJ2-1, with D unresolved. Trimming left V 2 bases short and J 0 bases short, with 14 bases between. Germline CDR1 and CDR2: MNHEY and SMNVEV (reference sequence). The CDR3 is made up of 17 amino acids. In nucleotides, the CDR3 is TGTGCCAGCAGTTTACAACTAAAAGGAAGCTCCTACAATGAGCAGTTCTTC. Translated, it gives CASSLQLKGSSYNEQFF.

The chain recombines TRBV7-2 with TRBJ2-7; 10 positions agree with TRBD2. The CDR3 spans 17 residues. The germline V gene has CDR1 SGHTA and CDR2 FQGNSA. The V and J ends lost 1 base and 3 bases, in that order; junction bases with no gene match: 9. The CDR3 DNA sequence: TGTGCCAGCAGCTTAGGGCACACTAGCGGGAATTTCTACGAGCAGTACTTC. Residues: CASSLGHTSGNFYEQYF.

The gene calls are TRBV6-2 or TRBV6-3 and TRBJ2-6; a possible D gene is TRBD2 (5 bases). Germline values: CDR1 MNHEY, CDR2 SVGEGT. This CDR3 contains 17 residues. Deletions cut 0 bases from V and 1 base from J, with 10 bases between. The DNA for the CDR3 is TGTGCCAGCAGTTACTCGATTTGGGAGTCTGGGGCCAACGTCCTGACTTTC. Its protein product is CASSYSIWESGANVLTF.

The sample holds many counts of this clone. CDR3 residues: CASSPDRAWDYGYTF. DNA of the CDR3: TGTGCCAGTAGTCCTGACAGGGCGTGGGACTATGGCTACACCTTC. J is TRBJ1-2 and V is TRBV19, with 7 bases lining up with TRBD1. Trimming removed 5 bases from V and 3 bases from J; junction bases left unmatched: 9. Germline V gene sequence: CDR1 LNHDA, CDR2 SQIVND (reference sequence). The CDR3 totals 15 residues.

The gene calls are TRBV11-3 and TRBJ2-1, with D hard to call. Trimming stripped 5 bases from V and 5 bases from J, with 10 bases between. Per the germline V gene, CDR1 is SGHNT and CDR2 is YENEEA. This CDR3 is built from 13 residues. The DNA of the CDR3 is TGTGCCAGCAGCGAGAGGAGCCACAATGAGCAGTTCTTC. Encoded protein: CASSERSHNEQFF.

The chain couples TRBV19 to TRBJ1-1, with D tentatively TRBD1 (5 bases). V lost 7 bases and J 0 bases, leaving 12 bases between the germline ends. Germline V gives CDR1 LNHDA, CDR2 SQIVND (reference sequence). The CDR3 runs 14 residues. CDR3 in DNA: TGTGCCAGTAACCCGACAGCGATGAACACTGAAGCTTTCTTT. This gives the protein CASNPTAMNTEAFF.

With respect to this clone: The junction and the germline gene differ at one end; a read error may be behind it. The chain links TRBV20-1 to TRBJ2-1; 9 bases fit TRBD2. The CDR3 totals 12 residues. Germline-derived CDR1 and CDR2 are DFQATT and SNEGSKA (reference sequence). For the CDR3, the DNA is TGCAGTGCTAGTATTTTAGCGGGAGTAGCTCTCTTC. Encoded protein: CSASILAGVALF.

This chain links TRBV30 with TRBJ2-7, with TRBD1 matching 8 bases. Unmatched junction bases numbered 8, after V lost 5 bases and J lost 5 bases. The CDR3 consists of 13 residues. Germline-derived CDR1 and CDR2 are GTSNPN and SVGIG (reference sequence). CDR3: CAWGLTGANEQYF. For the CDR3, the DNA is TGTGCCTGGGGTTTGACAGGGGCCAACGAGCAGTACTTC.

This chain uses TRBV6-1 with TRBJ2-4, with a possible D match to TRBD2 (6 bases). V was clipped by 0 bases and J by 0 bases, with 9 bases between them. The CDR3 contains 16 residues. Germline lookup yields CDR1 MNHNS and CDR2 SASEGT. CDR3 bases: TGTGCCAGCAGTGAAGCAGGGACTTTAGCCAAAAACATTCAGTACTTC. This translates into CASSEAGTLAKNIQYF.

J is TRBJ1-1 and V is TRBV30, with a tentative D call TRBD1 (6 bases). Germline values: CDR1 GTSNPN, CDR2 SVGIG (reference sequence). The germline V and J ends were trimmed by 7 bases and 1 base, with 16 bases remaining between them. The CDR3 totals 14 residues. For the CDR3, the DNA is TGTGCCTTTGGGGTGGGGGCCGGGAACACTGAAGCTTTCTTT. Its translation: CAFGVGAGNTEAFF.

The rearrangement links TRBV19 to TRBJ2-7, with TRBD2 matching over 9 bases. CDR1 and CDR2 (germline): LNHDA, SQIVND (reference sequence). Unmatched junction bases numbered 7, after V lost 3 bases and J lost 4 bases. The CDR3 spans 15 residues. The CDR3 nucleotides are TGTGCCAGTAGTATTGGGCTAGCGGGATATTACGAGCAGTACTTC. Protein product: CASSIGLAGYYEQYF.

This chain connects TRBV6-2 or TRBV6-3 to TRBJ1-1; D possibly corresponds to TRBD1 (5 bases). CDR1 and CDR2 from the germline V gene are MNHEY and SVGEGT. V lost 2 bases and J lost 5, with 15 bases in between. The CDR3 extends over 15 amino acids. CDR3 protein: CASSYPPGKETEAFF. In DNA form, the CDR3 reads TGTGCCAGCAGTTACCCCCCAGGGAAAGAAACTGAAGCTTTCTTT.

V gene TRBV7-2 combines with J gene TRBJ2-1, with TRBD2 matching over 11 bases. After removal of 5 bases from V and 0 bases from J, the junction contained 3 bases not matched to a gene. The CDR3 covers 16 residues. From germline, CDR1 is SGHTA and CDR2 FQGNSA. This CDR3 reads CASSISGRGSYNEQFF. The CDR3 DNA follows: TGTGCCAGCAGCATTAGCGGGAGGGGCTCCTACAATGAGCAGTTCTTC.

Written as DNA, the CDR3 is TGTGCCAGCAGCCAATGGAGGGTCCATCTCTCTGGGGCCAACGTCCTGACTTTC. Encoded protein: CASSQWRVHLSGANVLTF. This chain joins TRBV3-1 (or the pseudogene TRBV3-2) and TRBJ2-6; D is perhaps TRBD2 (6 bases). Germline V CDR1 and CDR2: LGHDT, YNNKEL (reference sequence). The CDR3 loop spans 18 amino acids. The V gene lost 2 bases and the J gene lost 0 bases, with 14 bases spanning the gap.

This chain uses TRBV6-6 with TRBJ2-2, with D possibly TRBD1 on 6 matching bases. V dropped 6 bases and J dropped 5 bases, with 13 bases sitting between them. The CDR3 is 14 residues long. Per germline, CDR1 MNHNY and CDR2 SVGAGI (reference sequence). The CDR3 protein is CASRREQGTGELFF. Here the CDR3 DNA reads TGTGCCAGCAGGAGAGAACAGGGTACCGGGGAGCTGTTTTTT.

The V and J genes are TRBV11-2 and TRBJ1-4, with TRBD1 matching 9 bases. Per the germline V gene, CDR1 is SGHAT and CDR2 is FQNNGV. This CDR3 region has 14 residues. V shed 5 bases and J 4 bases; nucleotides not matched to a gene: 2. CDR3 DNA: TGTGCCAGCAGCCAGGACAGGGGTAATGAAAAACTGTTTTTT. Amino acid sequence: CASSQDRGNEKLFF.

The chain is built from TRBV5-6 and TRBJ1-1; D is possibly TRBD1 (5 bases). This CDR3 comprises 12 residues. The V gene lost 4 bases and the J gene lost 9 bases, with 13 bases spanning the gap. Germline CDR1 and CDR2: SGHDT and YYEEEE. CDR3 amino acids: CASSLEGKKAFF. In DNA, the CDR3 is TGTGCCAGCAGCCTGGAGGGGAAGAAAGCTTTCTTT.

This rearrangement joins TRBV10-3 to TRBJ2-1, with 7 positions matching TRBD2. CDR1 ENHRY and CDR2 SYGVKD come from the germline V gene. There are 15 residues in the CDR3. V was pared by 6 bases and J by 8 bases, with 13 bases of the junction left unmatched. For the CDR3, the DNA is TGTGCCATCAGGGCCGACAGAGGTGGGGGGGATGAGCAGTTCTTC. Its protein product is CAIRADRGGGDEQFF.

This clone was seen once. The rearrangement links TRBV12-3 or TRBV12-4 to TRBJ1-1; 7 nucleotides agree with TRBD1. V shed 6 bases and J 5 bases; nucleotides not matched to a gene: 0. The CDR3 spans 11 residues. In DNA form, the CDR3 reads TGTGCCAGCAGACAGGGGACTGAAGCTTTCTTT. Translating gives CASRQGTEAFF.

V usage is TRBV4-1 and J usage is TRBJ2-7; D is unresolved. The CDR3 loop spans 12 amino acids. V was shortened by 4 bases and J by 5 bases, with 9 bases between the two germline ends. From germline, CDR1 is MGHRA and CDR2 YSYEKL. CDR3 in amino acids: CASSLSPNEQYF. CDR3 nucleotides: TGCGCCAGCAGCCTCTCTCCTAACGAGCAGTACTTC.

This clone was picked up many times. V gene TRBV30 combines with J gene TRBJ2-7; weak D call: TRBD2 (6 bases). Germline-derived CDR1 and CDR2 are GTSNPN and SVGIG (reference sequence). The CDR3 totals 13 residues. V was clipped by 1 base and J by 4 bases, with 11 bases between them. In nucleotides, the CDR3 is TGTGCCTGGAGTGCGGGACTGATGTACGAGCAGTACTTC. It is translated as CAWSAGLMYEQYF.